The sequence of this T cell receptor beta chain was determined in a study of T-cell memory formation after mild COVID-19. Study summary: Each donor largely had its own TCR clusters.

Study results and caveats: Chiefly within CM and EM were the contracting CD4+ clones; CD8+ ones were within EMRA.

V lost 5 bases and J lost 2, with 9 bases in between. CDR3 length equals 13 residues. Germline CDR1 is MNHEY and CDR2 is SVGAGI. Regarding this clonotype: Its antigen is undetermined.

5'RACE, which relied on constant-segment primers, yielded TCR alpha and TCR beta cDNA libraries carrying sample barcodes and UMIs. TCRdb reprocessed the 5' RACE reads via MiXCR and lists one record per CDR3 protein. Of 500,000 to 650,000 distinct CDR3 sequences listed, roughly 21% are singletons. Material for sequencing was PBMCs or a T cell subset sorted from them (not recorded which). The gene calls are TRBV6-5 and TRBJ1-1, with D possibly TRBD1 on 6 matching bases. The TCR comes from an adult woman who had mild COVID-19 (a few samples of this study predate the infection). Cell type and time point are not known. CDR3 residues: CASSRTDNTEAFF. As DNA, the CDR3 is TGTGCCAGCAGTCGGACAGATAACACTGAAGCTTTCTTT.